This T cell receptor (beta chain) was profiled in a study of T cell responses to AZD1222 COVID-19 vaccine. The study, taken as a whole, reports: Close to half of all spike-specific TCRs reportedly target regions of the variants that are unmutated.

V lost 4 bases to trimming and J lost 4 bases, with 10 bases between them. This CDR3 has 12 residues. Germline V gene sequence: CDR1 DFQATT, CDR2 SNEGSKA (reference sequence). Data came from immunoSEQ multiplex PCR; TCRdb stores just in-frame clones and leaves some out. The data show about 90,000 clones, 75% to 90% seen once. As to this clone: The antigen remains undetermined.

Material: peripheral blood, obtained 28 days after the second AZD1222 dose. The clonotype originates from an adult who received the AZD1222 COVID-19 vaccine. The chain employs TRBV20-1 and TRBJ1-1; D not certain. The CDR3 protein is CSAIEGPTEAFF. The CDR3 DNA reads as TGCAGTGCTATTGAAGGACCCACTGAAGCTTTCTTT.